The 8 T cell receptor beta chains below all came from one sample that was sequenced in a study of T cell changes during pregnancy in multiple sclerosis. The data were produced by immunoSEQ multiplex PCR, yet TCRdb's version contains in-frame clones alone and is incomplete. The sample yields around 40,000 clones, 91% seen once. The sequencing used CD4+ T cells from peripheral blood mononuclear cells, collected in the third trimester of pregnancy. The origin of the receptors is a female donor in good health, enrolled as a control in a pregnancy study.

The gene calls are TRBV15 and TRBJ2-5; D remains ambiguous. This CDR3 spans 13 amino acids. The V gene's germline CDR1 is LNHNV and CDR2 YYDKDF (reference sequence). The V gene lost 5 bases and the J gene lost 2 bases, with 9 bases spanning the gap. CDR3 amino acids: CATSWRLQETQYF. For the CDR3, the DNA is TGTGCCACCAGCTGGCGGTTACAAGAGACCCAGTACTTC.

This chain uses TRBV28 with TRBJ1-5, with D possibly being TRBD1 (5 bases). V shed 8 bases and J shed 3 bases, with 11 bases lying between them. In germline, CDR1 is MDHEN, CDR2 SYDVKM. The CDR3 extends over 13 amino acids. Here the CDR3 reads CASLGGNNQPQHF. As DNA, the CDR3 is TGTGCCAGCCTTGGGGGGAACAATCAGCCCCAGCATTTT.

The chain combines TRBV7-3 with TRBJ2-1, with a weak D call TRBD2 (6 bases). The CDR3 length is 15 residues. Trimming cost V 3 bases and J 3 bases, with 12 bases left between them. Germline CDR1 is SGHTA and CDR2 is FQGTGA. CDR3 bases: TGTGCCAGCAGCTTCTCGGCGGGGAGCTACAATGAGCAGTTCTTC. Protein: CASSFSAGSYNEQFF. The full variable domain, completed using reference TRBV7-3 and TRBJ2-1, is GAGVSQTPSNKVTEKGKYVELRCDPISGHTALYWYRQSLGQGPEFLIYFQGTGAADDSGLPNDRFFAVRPEGSVSTLKIQRTERGDSAVYLCASSFSAGSYNEQFFGPGTRLTVL.

The chain uses TRBV4-2 and TRBJ1-1, with 7 bases identical to TRBD1. Germline V gene lookup returns CDR1 LGHNA and CDR2 YNFKEQ. CDR3 length equals 16 residues. V was clipped by 4 bases and J by 11 bases; unmatched bases: 19. The CDR3 sequence is CASSRASGTEPPGAFF. The CDR3 nucleotides are TGTGCCAGCAGCCGAGCCTCCGGGACAGAGCCCCCGGGGGCTTTCTTT.

This chain joins TRBV2 and TRBJ1-1, with 8 positions matching TRBD1. The germline V gene has CDR1 SNHLY and CDR2 FYNNEI. V gave up 10 bases and J gave up 0 bases; unmatched junction bases: 10. CDR3 size: 15 residues. This chain's CDR3 is CATPGQANLNTEAFF. The CDR3 DNA is TGTGCCACCCCGGGACAGGCAAACTTGAACACTGAAGCTTTCTTT.

This clone appeared a single time. The chain is built from TRBV2 and TRBJ2-5; TRBD2 matches 14 bases. The trim removed 9 bases at V and 0 bases at J, leaving 3 bases unmatched. The CDR3 extends over 15 amino acids. CDR1 is SNHLY and CDR2 is FYNNEI in the germline V gene. The CDR3 region is CASGLAGGNQETQYF. DNA for the CDR3: TGTGCCAGTGGACTAGCGGGGGGCAACCAAGAGACCCAGTACTTC.

This chain connects TRBV10-3 to TRBJ1-5, with unresolved D. V lost 2 bases and J 4 bases, leaving 9 bases between the germline ends. Germline CDR1 ENHRY, CDR2 SYGVKD. The CDR3 loop spans 14 amino acids. CDR3: CAISEDGGNQPQHF. The CDR3 DNA sequence: TGTGCCATCAGTGAGGACGGCGGGAATCAGCCCCAGCATTTT.

The rearrangement joins TRBV19 to TRBJ1-5, with TRBD1 identical over 7 bases. The germline CDR1 and CDR2 sequences are LNHDA and SQIVND (reference sequence). There are 15 residues in the CDR3. V shed 6 bases and J 1 base; nucleotides not matched to a gene: 6. The CDR3 spells CASSSGTESNQPQHF. The CDR3 coding sequence is TGTGCCAGTAGCTCCGGGACAGAAAGCAATCAGCCCCAGCATTTT.